The present T cell receptor beta chain was sequenced within a study of graft-versus-host responses after intestinal transplantation. Turning to the study itself: Those transplanted obtained multivisceral, liver-intestinal, or isolated intestinal grafts. Every recipient underwent anti-thymocyte globulin induction, then tacrolimus and steroids for about three years. Study-level points and caveats: Recipient marrow held GvH clones, some first seen in ileum or blood.

This CDR3 is 17 amino acids long. V was pared by 5 bases and J by 10 bases, with 13 bases of the junction left unmatched. Germline V gives CDR1 LNHDA, CDR2 SQIVND (reference sequence). Sequencing used immunoSEQ multiplex PCR; TCRdb keeps in-frame clones, though not all of them. The sample consists of roughly 93,000 clones, around 92% of them appearing once. A remark on this clone: The antigen is undetermined.

The specimen was unstimulated CD8+ T cells sorted from spleen or lymph node cells, collected before transplant. This receptor was obtained from a human donor who was the organ donor for an intestinal transplant. This chain joins TRBV19 and TRBJ2-3, with 15 bases fitting TRBD2. CDR3 nucleotides: TGTGCCAGTAGTCTCGGACTAGCGGGGGGGTACGAGAGGGCGCAGTATTTT. The encoded protein is CASSLGLAGGYERAQYF.